The clone carrying this T cell receptor (beta chain) has only a few counts. Its antigen is not identified. The PCR contained 60 Vbeta and 13 Jbeta primers. Profiling relied on immunoSEQ multiplex PCR, and the TCRdb table lists in-frame clones only, not all of them. The table records approximately 77,000 clones, roughly two thirds of them present only once. This record belongs to a study of cytomegalovirus exposure and HLA in healthy donors. Study-wide results and limits: Presence/absence analyses took donor sequencing depth as roughly uniform.

This receptor was taken from a man in his fifties or sixties in good health and CMV-seropositive. The specimen was PBMCs.

The CDR3 DNA is TGCACCAGCAGCCTTAGCGGGAAGCACTACAATGAGCAGTTCTTC. Amino acid sequence: CTSSLSGKHYNEQFF. The chain links TRBV1 to TRBJ2-1; the DNA was not used to check the table's D call, TRBD2. TRBV1 is deemed a pseudogene. The CDR3 consists of 15 residues.